The T cell receptor beta chain described here comes from a study of T cell repertoires in cytomegalovirus infection. Overall study context: Alongside well-studied HLA-B-restricted CMV epitopes, recently identified HLA-C-restricted CMV epitopes were also used. Matching HLA type, along with CMV infection, was indicated by public TCR beta signatures.

About this clonotype itself: What it binds is not known.

Regarding the study as a whole: Dominating the ex vivo response were TCR beta clonotypes that were CMV-specific and HLA-C-restricted.

TCRdb independently ran MiXCR on the reads; one entry per CDR3 protein. The data hold a few hundred thousand distinct CDR3 sequences, with about 42% observed a single time. The specimen comprised cultured PBMCs, sampled from culture after CMV antigen stimulation. This clonotype was sampled from a human donor in good health (CMV status not recorded). Some clones in this sample may be carry-over from other donors' samples.

The CDR3 nucleotides are TGTGCCAGCAGTTTAAGTGTTAGGGGCATGGGTGAGCAGTTCTTC. Protein sequence: CASSLSVRGMGEQFF. The V gene is TRBV12-3 or TRBV12-4, the J gene TRBJ2-1, with a possible D match to TRBD1 (5 bases). The germline V and J ends were trimmed by 2 bases and 9 bases, with 17 bases remaining between them. CDR3 length equals 15 residues.